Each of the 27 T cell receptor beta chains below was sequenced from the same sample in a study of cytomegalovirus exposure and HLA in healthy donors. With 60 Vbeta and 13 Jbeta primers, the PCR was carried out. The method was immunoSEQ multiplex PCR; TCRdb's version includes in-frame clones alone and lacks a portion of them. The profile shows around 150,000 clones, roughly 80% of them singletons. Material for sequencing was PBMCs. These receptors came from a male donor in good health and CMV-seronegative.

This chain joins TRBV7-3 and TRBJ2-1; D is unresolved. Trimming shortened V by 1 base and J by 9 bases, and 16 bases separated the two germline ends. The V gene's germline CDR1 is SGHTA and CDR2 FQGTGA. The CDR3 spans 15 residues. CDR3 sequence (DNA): TGTGCCAGCAGCTTAATGGCCGCAATCGGCGGTGAGCAGTTCTTC. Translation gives CASSLMAAIGGEQFF.

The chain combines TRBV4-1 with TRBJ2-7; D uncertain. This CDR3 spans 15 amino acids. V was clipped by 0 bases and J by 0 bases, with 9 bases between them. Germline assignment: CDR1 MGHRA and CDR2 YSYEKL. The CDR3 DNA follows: TGCGCCAGCAGCCAAGATTTCGCAGTCTCCTACGAGCAGTACTTC. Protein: CASSQDFAVSYEQYF.

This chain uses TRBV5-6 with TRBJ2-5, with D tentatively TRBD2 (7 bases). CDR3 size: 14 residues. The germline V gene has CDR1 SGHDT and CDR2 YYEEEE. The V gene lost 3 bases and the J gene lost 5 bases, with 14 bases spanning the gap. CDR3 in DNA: TGTGCCAGCAGCTCGCTAGGGGGGGACGAGACCCAGTACTTC. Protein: CASSSLGGDETQYF.

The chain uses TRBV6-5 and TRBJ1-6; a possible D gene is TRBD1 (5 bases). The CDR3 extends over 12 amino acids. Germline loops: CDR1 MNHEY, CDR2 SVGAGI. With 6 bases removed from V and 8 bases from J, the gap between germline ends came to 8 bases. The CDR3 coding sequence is TGTGCCAGCAGCAGGGTTTATTCACCCCTCCACTTT. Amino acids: CASSRVYSPLHF.

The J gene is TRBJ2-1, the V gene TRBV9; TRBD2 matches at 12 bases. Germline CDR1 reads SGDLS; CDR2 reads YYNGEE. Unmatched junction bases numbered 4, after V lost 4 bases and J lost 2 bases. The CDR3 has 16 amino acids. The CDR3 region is CASSLRLAGAYNEQFF. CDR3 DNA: TGTGCCAGCAGCCTCAGACTAGCGGGGGCCTACAATGAGCAGTTCTTC.

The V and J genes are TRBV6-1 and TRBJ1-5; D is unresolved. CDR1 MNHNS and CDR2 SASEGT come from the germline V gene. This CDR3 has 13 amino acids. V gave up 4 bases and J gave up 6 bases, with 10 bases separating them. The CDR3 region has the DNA TGTGCCAGCAGTGCCTACCCGGGTCAGCCCCAGCATTTT. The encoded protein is CASSAYPGQPQHF.

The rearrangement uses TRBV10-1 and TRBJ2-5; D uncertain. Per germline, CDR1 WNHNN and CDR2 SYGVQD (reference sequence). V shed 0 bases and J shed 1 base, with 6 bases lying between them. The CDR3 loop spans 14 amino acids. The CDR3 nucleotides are TGCGCCAGCAGTGAGTCGACAACCCAAGAGACCCAGTACTTC. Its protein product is CASSESTTQETQYF.

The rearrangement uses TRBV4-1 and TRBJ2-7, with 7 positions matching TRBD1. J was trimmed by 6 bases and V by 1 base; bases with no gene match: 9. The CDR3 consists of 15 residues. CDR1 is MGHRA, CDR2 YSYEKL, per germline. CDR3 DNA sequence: TGCGCCAGCAGCCAAGCTACCAGGGGGAGTGGCGAGCAGTACTTC. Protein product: CASSQATRGSGEQYF.

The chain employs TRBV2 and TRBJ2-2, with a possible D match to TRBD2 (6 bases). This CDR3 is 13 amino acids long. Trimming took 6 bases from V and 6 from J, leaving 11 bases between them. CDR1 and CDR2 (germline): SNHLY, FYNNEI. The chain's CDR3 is CASRDYVPGELFF. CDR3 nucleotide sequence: TGTGCCAGCAGGGACTACGTTCCCGGGGAGCTGTTTTTT.

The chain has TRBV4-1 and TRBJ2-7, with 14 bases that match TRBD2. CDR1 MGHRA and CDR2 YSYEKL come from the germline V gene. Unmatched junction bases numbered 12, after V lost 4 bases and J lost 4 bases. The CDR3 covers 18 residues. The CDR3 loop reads CASSRKTSGGALEYEQYF. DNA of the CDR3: TGCGCCAGCAGCCGGAAGACTAGCGGGGGGGCACTTGAATACGAGCAGTACTTC.

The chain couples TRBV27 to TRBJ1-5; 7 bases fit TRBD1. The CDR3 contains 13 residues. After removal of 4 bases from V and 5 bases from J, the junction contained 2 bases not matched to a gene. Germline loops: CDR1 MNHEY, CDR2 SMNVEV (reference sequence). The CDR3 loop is CASSYDRDQPQHF. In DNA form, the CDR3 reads TGTGCCAGCAGTTACGACAGGGATCAGCCCCAGCATTTT.

CDR3 in amino acids: CASSPVGRGTGELFF. The DNA for the CDR3 is TGTGCCAGCAGCCCAGTGGGCAGAGGGACCGGGGAGCTGTTTTTT. V gene TRBV11-1 combines with J gene TRBJ2-2, with D perhaps TRBD2 (5 bases). The germline gives CDR1 SGHAT, CDR2 FQDESV (reference sequence). This CDR3 has 15 residues. Trimming stripped 5 bases from V and 5 bases from J, with 15 bases between.

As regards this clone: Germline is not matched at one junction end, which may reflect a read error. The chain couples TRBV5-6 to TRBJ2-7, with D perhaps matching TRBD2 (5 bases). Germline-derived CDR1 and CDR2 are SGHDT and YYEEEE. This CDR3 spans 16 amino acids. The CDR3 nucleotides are TGTGCCAGCAGCCCAAGGTTCGGAGGTCTCTCCTACGAGCAGCACTTC. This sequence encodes CASSPRFGGLSYEQHF.

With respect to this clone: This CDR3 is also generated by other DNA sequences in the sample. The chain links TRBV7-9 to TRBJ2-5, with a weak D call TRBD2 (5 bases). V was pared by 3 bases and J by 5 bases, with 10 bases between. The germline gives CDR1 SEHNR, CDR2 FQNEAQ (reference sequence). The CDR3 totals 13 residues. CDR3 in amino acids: CASSLGGEETQYF. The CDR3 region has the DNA TGTGCCAGCAGCTTGGGTGGGGAGGAGACCCAGTACTTC. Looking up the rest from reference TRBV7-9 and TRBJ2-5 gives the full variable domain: DTGVSQNPRHKITKRGQNVTFRCDPISEHNRLYWYRQTLGQGPEFLTYFQNEAQLEKSRLLSDRFSAERPKGSFSTLEIQRTEQGDSAMYLCASSLGGEETQYFGPGTRLLVL.

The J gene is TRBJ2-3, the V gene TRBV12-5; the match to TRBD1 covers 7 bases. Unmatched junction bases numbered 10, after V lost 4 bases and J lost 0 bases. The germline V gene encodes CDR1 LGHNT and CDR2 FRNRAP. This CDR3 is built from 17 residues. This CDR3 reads CASGSFQRGPSTDTQYF. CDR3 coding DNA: TGTGCTAGTGGTTCCTTCCAAAGGGGGCCTAGCACAGATACGCAGTATTTT.

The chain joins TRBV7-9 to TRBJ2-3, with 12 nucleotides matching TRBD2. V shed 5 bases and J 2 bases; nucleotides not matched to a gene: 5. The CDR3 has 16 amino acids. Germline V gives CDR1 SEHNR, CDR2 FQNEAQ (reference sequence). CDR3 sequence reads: CASSPRTSGATDTQYF. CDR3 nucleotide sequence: TGTGCCAGCAGCCCCCGGACTAGCGGGGCCACAGATACGCAGTATTTT.

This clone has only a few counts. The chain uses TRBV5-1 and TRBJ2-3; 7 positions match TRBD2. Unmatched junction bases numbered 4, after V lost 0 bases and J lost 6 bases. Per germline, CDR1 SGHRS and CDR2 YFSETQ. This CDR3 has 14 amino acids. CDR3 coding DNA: TGCGCCAGCAGCTTGGCCGGGGGGTGGGATACGCAGTATTTT. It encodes CASSLAGGWDTQYF.

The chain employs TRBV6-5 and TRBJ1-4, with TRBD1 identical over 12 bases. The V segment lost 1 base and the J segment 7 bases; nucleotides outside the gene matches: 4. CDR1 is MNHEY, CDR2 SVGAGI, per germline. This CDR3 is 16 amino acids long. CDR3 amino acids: CASSYFRDRGPEKLFF. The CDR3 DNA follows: TGTGCCAGCAGTTACTTCCGGGACAGGGGGCCTGAAAAACTGTTTTTT.

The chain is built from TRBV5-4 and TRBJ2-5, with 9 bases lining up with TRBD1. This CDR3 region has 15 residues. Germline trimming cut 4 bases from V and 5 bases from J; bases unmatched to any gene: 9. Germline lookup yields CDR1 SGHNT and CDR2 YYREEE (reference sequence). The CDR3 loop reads CASSPTGQGIETQYF. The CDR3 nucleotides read TGTGCCAGCAGCCCGACGGGACAGGGTATCGAGACCCAGTACTTC.

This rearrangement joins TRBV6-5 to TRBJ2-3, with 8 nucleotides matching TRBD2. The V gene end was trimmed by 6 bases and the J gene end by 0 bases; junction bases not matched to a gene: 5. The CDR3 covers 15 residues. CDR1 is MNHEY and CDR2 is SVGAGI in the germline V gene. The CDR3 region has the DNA TGTGCCAGCAGGGTTAGCGGGGTTAGCACAGATACGCAGTATTTT. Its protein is CASRVSGVSTDTQYF.

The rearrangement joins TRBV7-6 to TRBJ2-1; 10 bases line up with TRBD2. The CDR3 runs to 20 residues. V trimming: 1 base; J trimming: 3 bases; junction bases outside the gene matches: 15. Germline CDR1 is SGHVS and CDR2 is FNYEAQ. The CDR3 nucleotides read TGTGCCAGCAGCTTAGAGTCGCGGCTAGCGGGAGATCGGCGCTACAATGAGCAGTTCTTC. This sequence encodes CASSLESRLAGDRRYNEQFF.

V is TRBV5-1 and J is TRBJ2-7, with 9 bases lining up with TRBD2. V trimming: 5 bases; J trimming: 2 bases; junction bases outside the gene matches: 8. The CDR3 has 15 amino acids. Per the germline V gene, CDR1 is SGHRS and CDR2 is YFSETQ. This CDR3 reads CASSSPGLAPYEQYF. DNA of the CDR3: TGCGCCAGCAGTTCCCCCGGACTAGCGCCCTACGAGCAGTACTTC.

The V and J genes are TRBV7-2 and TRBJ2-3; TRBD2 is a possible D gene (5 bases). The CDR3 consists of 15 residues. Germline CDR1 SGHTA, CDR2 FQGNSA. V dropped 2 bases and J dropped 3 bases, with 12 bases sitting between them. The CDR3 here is CASSLTRTGTDTQYF. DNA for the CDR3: TGTGCCAGCAGCTTAACTCGTACGGGAACAGATACGCAGTATTTT.

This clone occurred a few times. In nucleotides, the CDR3 is TGTGCCAGCGGGCCTCGACAGGGGTTAGGGGCCCTGCAGTATTTT. This gives the protein CASGPRQGLGALQYF. The chain combines TRBV7-6 with TRBJ2-3; 8 bases match TRBD1. J lost 11 bases, V lost 8 bases, and 18 bases had no gene match. Germline CDR1 and CDR2: SGHVS and FNYEAQ. The CDR3 has 15 residues. Variable domain in full (rest from reference TRBV7-6 and TRBJ2-3): GAGVSQSPRYKVTKRGQDVALRCDPISGHVSLYWYRQALGQGPEFLTYFNYEAQQDKSGLPNDRFSAERPEGSISTLTIQRTEQRDSAMYRCASGPRQGLGALQYFGPGTRLTVL.

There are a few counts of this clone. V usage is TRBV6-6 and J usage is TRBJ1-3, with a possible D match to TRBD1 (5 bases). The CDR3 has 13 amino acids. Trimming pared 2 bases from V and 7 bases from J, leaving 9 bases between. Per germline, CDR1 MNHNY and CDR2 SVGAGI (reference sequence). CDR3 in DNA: TGTGCCAGCAGTTACGGGGGGTGGAACACCATATATTTT. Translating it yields CASSYGGWNTIYF.

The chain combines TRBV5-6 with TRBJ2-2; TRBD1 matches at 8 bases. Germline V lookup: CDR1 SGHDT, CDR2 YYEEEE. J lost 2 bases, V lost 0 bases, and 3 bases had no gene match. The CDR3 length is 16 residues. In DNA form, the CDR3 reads TGTGCCAGCAGCTTGGCGGGACAGGCCAACACCGGGGAGCTGTTTTTT. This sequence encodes CASSLAGQANTGELFF.

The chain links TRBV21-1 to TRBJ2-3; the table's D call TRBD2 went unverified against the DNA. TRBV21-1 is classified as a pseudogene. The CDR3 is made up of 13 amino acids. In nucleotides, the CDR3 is TGTGCCAGCAGCAAAGATCGGGCAGATACGCAGTATTTT. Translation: CASSKDRADTQYF.